This T cell receptor beta chain is from a study of chemoradiotherapy in HPV16-positive cancers. On the study more broadly: Candidate HPV-specific clones and shared TCR motifs came from a couple of HPV16-positive patients. General study points: Non-HPV-specific T cells did not expand in tumors during treatment, whereas candidate HPV-specific clones and E7-related motifs did.

Regarding this clone: Its antigen is unknown.

Assay: immunoSEQ multiplex PCR; the TCRdb copy retains only in-frame clones and omits some. The sample includes 1,000 or so clones, about 95% seen only once; the top ten take about 4.5%. The receptor was derived from a human donor with HPV-associated anogenital cancer. The sequenced sample was tumor tissue, obtained from a patient who underwent chemoradiotherapy.

CDR3 loop: CASSTPSPGPTTEAFF. The CDR3 DNA reads TGTGCCAGCAGTACACCTTCGCCGGGGCCAACCACTGAAGCTTTCTTT. V and J are TRBV28 and TRBJ1-1; TRBD1 might be the D (5 bases). The V gene's germline CDR1 is MDHEN and CDR2 SYDVKM. CDR3 length: 16 amino acids. V was trimmed by 5 bases and J by 4 bases, leaving 20 bases between them.